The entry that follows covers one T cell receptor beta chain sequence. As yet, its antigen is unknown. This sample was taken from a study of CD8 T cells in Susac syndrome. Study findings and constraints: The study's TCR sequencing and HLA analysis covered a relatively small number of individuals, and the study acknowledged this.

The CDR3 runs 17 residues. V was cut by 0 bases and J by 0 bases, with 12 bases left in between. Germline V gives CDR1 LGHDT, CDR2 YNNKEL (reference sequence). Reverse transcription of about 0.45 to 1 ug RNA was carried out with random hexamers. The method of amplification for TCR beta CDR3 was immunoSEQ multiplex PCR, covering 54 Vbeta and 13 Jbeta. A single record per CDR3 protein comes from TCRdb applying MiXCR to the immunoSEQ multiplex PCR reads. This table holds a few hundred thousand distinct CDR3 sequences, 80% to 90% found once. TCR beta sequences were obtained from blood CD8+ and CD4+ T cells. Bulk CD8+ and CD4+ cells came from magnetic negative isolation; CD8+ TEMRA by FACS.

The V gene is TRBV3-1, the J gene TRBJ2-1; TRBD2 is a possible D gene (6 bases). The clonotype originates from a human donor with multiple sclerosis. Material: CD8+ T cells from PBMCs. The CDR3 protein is CASSQDGLALSYNEQFF. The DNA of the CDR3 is TGTGCCAGCAGCCAAGATGGGCTAGCGCTCTCCTACAATGAGCAGTTCTTC.